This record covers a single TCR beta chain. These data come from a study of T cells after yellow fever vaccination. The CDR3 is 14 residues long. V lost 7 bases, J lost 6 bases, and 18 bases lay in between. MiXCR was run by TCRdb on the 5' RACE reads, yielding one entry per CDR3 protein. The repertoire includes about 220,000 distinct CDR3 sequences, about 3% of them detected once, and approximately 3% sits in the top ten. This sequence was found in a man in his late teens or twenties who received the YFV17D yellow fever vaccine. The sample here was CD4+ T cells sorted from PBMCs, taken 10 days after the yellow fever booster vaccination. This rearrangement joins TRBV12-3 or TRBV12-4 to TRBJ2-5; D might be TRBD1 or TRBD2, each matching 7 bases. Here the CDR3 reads CASKSQGGLQTQYF. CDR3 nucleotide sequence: TGTGCCAGCAAGTCCCAGGGGGGGTTGCAGACCCAGTACTTC.